This TCR beta chain was observed in a study of T cell responses to AZD1222 COVID-19 vaccine. Note on this clone: Its antigen remains unknown.

Trimming took 1 base from V and 1 from J, leaving 8 bases between them. The CDR3 spans 15 residues. Germline V lookup: CDR1 SGHTA, CDR2 FQGNSA. General observations from the study: Baseline seropositives among AZD1222 recipients totaled only five to seven. Among vaccine-associated CD4 TCRs, coverage spanned spike, with dominance at 160-218 and 743-854. Donors were chiefly white British, with a greater number of females, and clonal diversity was perhaps underestimated.

Sequencing was performed with immunoSEQ multiplex PCR; in TCRdb, only in-frame clones are kept and a portion is missing. Here the sample spans 160,000 or so clones, more than 85% being singletons. V gene TRBV7-2 combines with J gene TRBJ1-5, with D hard to call. This TCR came from an adult in good health. The material was peripheral blood, obtained on day 0 of AZD1222 vaccination. DNA for the CDR3: TGTGCCAGCAGCTTAGGGAGGGCGAGCAATCAGCCCCAGCATTTT. Translated, it gives CASSLGRASNQPQHF.